The sequence of this T cell receptor (beta chain) was determined in a study of blood T cell repertoires in COVID-19. Study summary: Sites across the United States, Italy and Spain contributed samples from acute and convalescent COVID-19. Sources were T cells, B-cell-depleted T cells, or PBMCs; the material itself was cDNA or gDNA.

Germline lookup yields CDR1 SGHTA and CDR2 FQGNSA. The CDR3 loop spans 19 amino acids. V shed 5 bases, J shed 4 bases, and the junction held 15 bases outside the gene matches. Authors' analysis steps: Amplified reference gene primers provided the basis for estimating nucleated cell counts. Sequencing was performed with immunoSEQ multiplex PCR; in TCRdb, only in-frame clones are kept and a portion is missing. V, J and clone size are taken as reported in that table, and D and trimming were inferred from the DNA itself. The profile shows some 290,000 clones, roughly 90% of them singletons. Sequencing was carried out using peripheral blood. This clonotype originated in a woman in her fifties or sixties who had recovered from COVID-19. The rearrangement joins TRBV7-2 to TRBJ2-3; 13 nucleotides match TRBD2. The CDR3 DNA reads as TGTGCCAGCAGCACCCGGACTAGCGGGAGTCATCTTTGGGCAGATACGCAGTATTTT. It is translated as CASSTRTSGSHLWADTQYF.